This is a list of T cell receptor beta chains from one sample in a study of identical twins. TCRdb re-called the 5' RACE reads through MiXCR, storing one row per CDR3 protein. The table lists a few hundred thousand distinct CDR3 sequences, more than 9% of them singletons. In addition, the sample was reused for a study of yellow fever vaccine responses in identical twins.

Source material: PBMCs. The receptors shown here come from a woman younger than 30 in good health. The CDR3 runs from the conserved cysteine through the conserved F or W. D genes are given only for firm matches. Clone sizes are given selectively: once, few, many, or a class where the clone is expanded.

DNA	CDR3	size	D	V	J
TGTGCCACCAGCAGAGGTAATAGCGTCTACGAGCAGTACTTC	CATSRGNSVYEQYF	-	-	TRBV15	TRBJ2-7
TGTGCCAGCAGCTTGCGTCGGGGCGCGAACACCGGGGAGCTGTTTTTT	CASSLRRGANTGELFF	few	-	TRBV7-6	TRBJ2-2
TGCAGCGCTCAGGAGGTGGTTGCAACTAATGAAAAACTGTTTTTT	CSAQEVVATNEKLFF	-	-	TRBV29-1	TRBJ1-4
TGTGCCAGCAGCCCGAGACTAGCGGGAGTGTCCAATGAGCAGTTCTTC	CASSPRLAGVSNEQFF	few	TRBD2	TRBV14	TRBJ2-1
TGCAGCGTTGAAGGGGGACTAGCGGGAGGTAGTGAGCAGTTCTTC	CSVEGGLAGGSEQFF	-	TRBD2	TRBV29-1	TRBJ2-1
TGCGCCAGCAGCCAAATAGGGGTGGGGGCCGGGGAGCTGTTTTTT	CASSQIGVGAGELFF	-	-	TRBV4-1	TRBJ2-2
TGTGCCAGCAGTTTCCCCCGACAGGACACTGAAGCTTTCTTT	CASSFPRQDTEAFF	many	-	TRBV5-5	TRBJ1-1
TGTGCCAGCAGACCGGGACAGGGAGTGTGGGAGCTGTTTTTT	CASRPGQGVWELFF	few	TRBD1	TRBV27	TRBJ2-2
TGTGCCAGCAGTGAGTGGGAATTCTCCTACAATGAGCAGTTCTTC	CASSEWEFSYNEQFF	few	-	TRBV11-2	TRBJ2-1
TGCGCCAGCAGCTTGGAGACAGGTGGAGGTACCCAGTACTTC	CASSLETGGGTQYF	many	-	TRBV5-1	TRBJ2-5
TGTGCCAGCAGACTACTAGCGGGTAGTAGCAATGAGCAGTTCTTC	CASRLLAGSSNEQFF	-	TRBD2	TRBV2	TRBJ2-1
TGCGCCAGCAGCCAACCTCCGACAGGGGGCTACGAGCAGTACTTC	CASSQPPTGGYEQYF	few	TRBD1	TRBV4-1	TRBJ2-7
TGTGCCAGCTCACCTACCCGGGCTCCCAATCAGCCCCAGCATTTT	CASSPTRAPNQPQHF	few	-	TRBV18	TRBJ1-5
TGTGCCAGCAGTGAATCGAGGGGGTTCACTGAAGCTTTCTTT	CASSESRGFTEAFF	many	-	TRBV6-1	TRBJ1-1
TGTGCCTGCGGGAGGGCCGATGAGCAGTTCTTC	CACGRADEQFF	many	TRBD2	TRBV6-2/TRBV6-3	TRBJ2-1
TGTGCCATCAGTGATTCTGACAGCGGAAAGACCGGGGAGCTGTTTTTT	CAISDSDSGKTGELFF	-	-	TRBV10-3	TRBJ2-2
TGTGCCAGCACCCCTGACTTCCTTGGGGCCAACGTCCTGACTTTC	CASTPDFLGANVLTF	few	-	TRBV27	TRBJ2-6
TGCGCCAGCAGCCAAGATCGCCGCCCCGGGGAGCTGTTTTTT	CASSQDRRPGELFF	many	-	TRBV4-3	TRBJ2-2
TGTGCCAGCAGCTTAGCCGGGGGGGCCGTTTTCGGGACCCAGTACTTC	CASSLAGGAVFGTQYF	few	TRBD2	TRBV7-8	TRBJ2-5
TGTGCCAGCAGTCTGGGGGGGTACCCCTACAATGAGCAGTTCTTC	CASSLGGYPYNEQFF	few	TRBD2	TRBV27	TRBJ2-1
TGTGCCAGCAGGAGAAGATCCGCCGGGACCCGCACCGGGGAGCTGTTTTTT	CASRRRSAGTRTGELFF	many	-	TRBV2	TRBJ2-2
TGTGCCAGCAGAGAGTCCTACGAGCAGTACTTC	CASRESYEQYF	many	-	TRBV2	TRBJ2-7
TGTGCCAGCAGCCCCATGGACTGGTACTACCAAGAGACCCAGTACTTC	CASSPMDWYYQETQYF	few	-	TRBV7-2	TRBJ2-5
TGTGCCAGCAGCGTTCTGGACAAGGGTTACAATGAGCAGTTCTTC	CASSVLDKGYNEQFF	few	-	TRBV9	TRBJ2-1
TGTGCCAGCACAGGGGGGCTTTTAGAGACCCAGTACTTC	CASTGGLLETQYF	-	-	TRBV12-3/TRBV12-4	TRBJ2-5
TGTGCCAGCAGTCCACCCCCTGAGGGGGCAGGGAACATTCAGTACTTC	CASSPPPEGAGNIQYF	-	TRBD1	TRBV25-1	TRBJ2-4
TGTGCCAGCAGCTTAAGCGGGGGGAGCTACGAGCAGTACTTC	CASSLSGGSYEQYF	many	TRBD2	TRBV27	TRBJ2-7